Shown below are 2 T cell receptor beta chains from a single sample sequenced in a study of cytomegalovirus exposure and HLA in healthy donors. 13 Jbeta primers and 60 Vbeta primers were used for the PCR. Here immunoSEQ multiplex PCR was the method, and the copy in TCRdb shows in-frame clones only, minus some. This sample yields around 98,000 clones, of which 80% to 90% are seen a single time; approximately 1.5% belongs to the top ten. Sequencing was carried out using PBMCs. The receptors were sampled from a man aged 35 to 55 in good health and CMV-seronegative.

The chain joins TRBV18 to TRBJ2-5, with TRBD2 identical over 8 bases. J gave up 1 base and V 4 bases, and 8 bases lay outside the gene matches. The CDR3 has 16 residues. Germline lookup yields CDR1 KGHSH and CDR2 LQKENI. The CDR3 sequence is CASSRAGAAPQETQYF. The CDR3 nucleotides read TGTGCCAGCTCACGAGCGGGGGCGGCCCCCCAAGAGACCCAGTACTTC. Based on the CDR3 plus reference TRBV18 and TRBJ2-5, the full variable domain is NAGVMQNPRHLVRRRGQEARLRCSPMKGHSHVYWYRQLPEEGLKFMVYLQKENIIDESGMPKERFSAEFPKEGPSILRIQQVVRGDSAAYFCASSRAGAAPQETQYFGPGTRLLVL.

Of note for this clone: One end of the junction is discordant with germline, which a read error may explain. The chain combines TRBV19 with TRBJ1-5; tentative D call: TRBD1 (5 bases). The CDR3 is 13 amino acids. The germline CDR1 and CDR2 sequences are LNHDA and SQIVND (reference sequence). DNA for the CDR3: TGTACCAGTAGGGACTATAGCAATCAGCCCCAGCATTTT. Translated: CTSRDYSNQPQHF.